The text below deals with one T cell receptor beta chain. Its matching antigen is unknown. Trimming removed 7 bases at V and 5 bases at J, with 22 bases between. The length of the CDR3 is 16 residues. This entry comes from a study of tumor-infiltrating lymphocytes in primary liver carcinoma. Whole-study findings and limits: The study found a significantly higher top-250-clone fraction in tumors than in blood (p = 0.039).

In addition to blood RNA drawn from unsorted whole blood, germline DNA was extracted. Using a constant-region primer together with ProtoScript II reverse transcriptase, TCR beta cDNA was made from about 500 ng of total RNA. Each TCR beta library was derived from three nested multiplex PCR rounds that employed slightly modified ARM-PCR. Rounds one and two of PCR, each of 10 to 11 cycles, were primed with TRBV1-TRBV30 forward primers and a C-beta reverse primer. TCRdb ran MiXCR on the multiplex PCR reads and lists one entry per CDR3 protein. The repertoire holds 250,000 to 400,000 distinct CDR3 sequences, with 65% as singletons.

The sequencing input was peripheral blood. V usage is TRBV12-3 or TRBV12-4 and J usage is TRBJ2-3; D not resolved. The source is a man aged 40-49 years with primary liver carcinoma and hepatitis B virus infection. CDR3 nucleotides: TGTGCCAGCACCCCTGGGGTTTCCACTATCAGAGATACGCAGTATTTT. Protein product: CASTPGVSTIRDTQYF.